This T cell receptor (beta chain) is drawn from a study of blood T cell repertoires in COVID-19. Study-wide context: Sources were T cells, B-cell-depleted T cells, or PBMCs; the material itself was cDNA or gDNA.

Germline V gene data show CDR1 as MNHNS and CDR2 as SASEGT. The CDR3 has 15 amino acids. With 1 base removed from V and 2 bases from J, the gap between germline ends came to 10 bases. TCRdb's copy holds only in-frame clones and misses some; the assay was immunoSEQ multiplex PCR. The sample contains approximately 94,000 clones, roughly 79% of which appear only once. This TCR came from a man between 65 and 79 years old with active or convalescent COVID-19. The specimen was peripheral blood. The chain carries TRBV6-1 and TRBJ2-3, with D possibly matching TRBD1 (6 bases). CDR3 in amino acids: CASSEGGTFTDTQYF. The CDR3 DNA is TGTGCCAGCAGTGAAGGGGGGACATTCACAGATACGCAGTATTTT.